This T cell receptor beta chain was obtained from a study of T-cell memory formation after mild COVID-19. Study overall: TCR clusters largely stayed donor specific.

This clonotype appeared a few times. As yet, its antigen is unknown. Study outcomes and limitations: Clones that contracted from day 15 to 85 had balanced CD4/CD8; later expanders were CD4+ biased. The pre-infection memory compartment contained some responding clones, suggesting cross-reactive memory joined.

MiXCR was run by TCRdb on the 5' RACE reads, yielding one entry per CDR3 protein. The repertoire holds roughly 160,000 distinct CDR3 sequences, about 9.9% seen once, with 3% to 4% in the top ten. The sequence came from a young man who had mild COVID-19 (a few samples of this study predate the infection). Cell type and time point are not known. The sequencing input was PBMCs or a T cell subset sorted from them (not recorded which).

The CDR3 DNA follows: TGTGCCAGCGCTACAGGGGCCACTGGGGCCAACGTCCTGACTTTC. Protein sequence: CASATGATGANVLTF. The genes are TRBV5-6 and TRBJ2-6, with TRBD1 matching over 7 bases. The CDR3 spans 15 residues. With 7 bases clipped from V and 2 bases from J, the junction kept 6 bases outside the gene matches. Germline V gene sequence: CDR1 SGHDT, CDR2 YYEEEE.